This T cell receptor (beta chain) emerged from a study of OX40 agonist ivuxolimab in advanced cancers. Study-wide context: Age averaged 60 years (range roughly 23 to 80), and less than 85% were male.

The germline gives CDR1 SQVTM, CDR2 ANQGSEA. V was shortened by 6 bases and J by 13 bases, with 18 bases between the two germline ends. The CDR3 runs 11 residues. Sequencing was performed with immunoSEQ multiplex PCR; in TCRdb, only in-frame clones are kept and a portion is missing. In the table there are some 40,000 clones, approximately 90% of which are singletons. J is TRBJ1-2 and V is TRBV29-1; weak D call: TRBD1 (5 bases). The material sequenced was CD4+ or CD8+ T cells sorted from blood, taken in a trial of the OX40 agonist ivuxolimab. The sequence came from an adult with an advanced solid tumor such as melanoma, head and neck, liver or kidney cancer. The CDR3, as DNA: TGCAGCGTCCTCGGGACCTCAGGCATCACCTTC. Its protein is CSVLGTSGITF. The whole variable domain, remainder taken from reference TRBV29-1 and TRBJ1-2, is SAVISQKPSRDICQRGTSLTIQCQVDSQVTMMFWYRQQPGQSLTLIATANQGSEATYESGFVIDKFPISRPNLTFSTLTVSNMSPEDSSIYLCSVLGTSGITFGSGTRLTVV.